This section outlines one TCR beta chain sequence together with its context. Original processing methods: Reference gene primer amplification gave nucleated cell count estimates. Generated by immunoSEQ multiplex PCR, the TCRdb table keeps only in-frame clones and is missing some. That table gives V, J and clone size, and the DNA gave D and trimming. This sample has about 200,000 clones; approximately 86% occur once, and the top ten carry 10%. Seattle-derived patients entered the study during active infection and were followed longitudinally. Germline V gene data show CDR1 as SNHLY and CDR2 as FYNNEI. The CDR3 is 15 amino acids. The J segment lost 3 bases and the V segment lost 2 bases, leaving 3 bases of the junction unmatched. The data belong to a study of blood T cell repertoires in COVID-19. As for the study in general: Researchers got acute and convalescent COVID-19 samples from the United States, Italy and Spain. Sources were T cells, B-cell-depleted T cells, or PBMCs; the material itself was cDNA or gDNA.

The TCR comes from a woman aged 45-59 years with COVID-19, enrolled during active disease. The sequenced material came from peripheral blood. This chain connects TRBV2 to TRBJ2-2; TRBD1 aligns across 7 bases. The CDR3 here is CASSEQGEYTGELFF. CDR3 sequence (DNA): TGTGCCAGCAGTGAACAGGGGGAGTACACCGGGGAGCTGTTTTTT.